The following is a TCR beta chain sequence with its context. Its matching antigen is unknown. Sequenced by immunoSEQ multiplex PCR; TCRdb stores in-frame clones only, minus some. The sample yields fewer than 2.5 million clones, roughly 93% seen once. All donors were healthy HIV-negative adults lacking recent acute infections or vaccinations. The data were taken from a study of shared clonotypes between healthy human individuals. Study context: Plates per donor: three CD4 naive, three CD4 memory, two CD8 naive, one CD8 memory.

The CDR3 consists of 12 residues. Germline values: CDR1 GTSNPN, CDR2 SVGIG (reference sequence). The V end lost 1 base, the J end lost 6 bases, and 6 bases lay between the germline ends. Study results and limitations: Larger estimated richness was generally recorded for naive subsets relative to memory subsets. Limited genetic and exposure-history diversity came from having few donors.

This receptor was obtained from a young man in good health. Some clones in this sample may be carry-over from other donors' samples. Sequenced: naive CD4+ T cells from PBMCs. This sample's subset: CD45RA+ positively selected. The J gene is TRBJ1-4, the V gene TRBV30; a possible D gene is TRBD1 (6 bases). The CDR3 nucleotides read TGTGCCTGGAGTGGGACAGATGAAAAACTGTTTTTT. This encodes CAWSGTDEKLFF. The complete variable domain, with remaining parts taken from reference TRBV30 and TRBJ1-4, reads SQTIHQWPATLVQPVGSPLSLECTVEGTSNPNLYWYRQAAGRGLQLLFYSVGIGQISSEVPQNLSASRPQDRQFILSSKKLLLSDSGFYLCAWSGTDEKLFFGSGTQLSVL.